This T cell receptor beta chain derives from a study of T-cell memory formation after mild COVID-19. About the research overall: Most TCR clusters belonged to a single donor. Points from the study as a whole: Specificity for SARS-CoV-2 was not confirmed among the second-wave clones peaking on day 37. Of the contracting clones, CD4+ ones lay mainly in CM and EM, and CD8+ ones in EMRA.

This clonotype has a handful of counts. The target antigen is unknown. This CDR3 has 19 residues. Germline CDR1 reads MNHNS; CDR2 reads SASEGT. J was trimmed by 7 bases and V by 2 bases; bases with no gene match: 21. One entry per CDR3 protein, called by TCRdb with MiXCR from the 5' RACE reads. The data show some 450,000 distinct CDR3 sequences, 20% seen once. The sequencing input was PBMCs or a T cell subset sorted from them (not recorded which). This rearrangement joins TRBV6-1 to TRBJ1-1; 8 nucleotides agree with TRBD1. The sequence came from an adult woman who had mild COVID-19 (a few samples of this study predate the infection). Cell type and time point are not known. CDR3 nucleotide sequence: TGTGCCAGCAGTGAATTAAGGCGAGACAGGGGTAGAGTACGGGGTGAAGCTTTCTTT. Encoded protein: CASSELRRDRGRVRGEAFF.